Below, one T cell receptor (beta chain) is given with its context. Its antigen target is currently unknown. Per-base qualities were not stored, and no clone one base away is much larger. Collaborating institutions collected whole blood in K2EDTA tubes following their own protocols. For TCRbeta analysis, collaborators shipped samples as frozen whole blood, isolated PBMCs, or DNA extracted from either of those sample types. This sample was taken from a study of blood T cell repertoires in COVID-19 (dated by TCRdb to about 2020). About the investigation overall: Collaborator samples came from the United States, Italy and Spain and covered acute and convalescent phases of COVID-19. The material from the prospective study consisted of cDNA or gDNA derived from T cells, B-cell-depleted T cells, or PBMCs. Deeply sampled blood TCRbeta repertoires from subjects exposed to, actively infected with, or recovered from COVID-19 were included in the dataset. The repertoires were released in a freely available public database intended as a resource for research on the immune response to SARS-CoV-2. Samples were obtained from the ongoing ImmuneRACE study (first 160 participants) and from 1,254 subjects provided by 6 global collaborators. Nearly every sample came with metadata listing a de-identified subject ID, COVID-19 status, age in years and sex. HLA class I and class II types, where available, came from metadata supplied by the sample provider rather than from assay-based typing.

Trimming removed 5 bases from V and 8 bases from J, leaving 13 bases between the germline ends. The CDR3 has 13 amino acids, counting the end cysteine and phenylalanine. Solely the CDR3 DNA is kept, with 39 bases framed from the first base. The germline V gene supplies CDR1 MNHEY and CDR2 SVGAGI. TCRbeta CDR3 regions were amplified from genomic DNA by means of the immunoSEQ Assay, a bias-controlled multiplex PCR. From the authors' description of their analysis: The number of nucleated cells in each sample was estimated by amplification of reference gene primers within the assay. Sequence reads were collapsed and filtered to measure the absolute abundance of every unique TCRbeta CDR3 rearrangement. For each sample, productive Simpson clonality was calculated as the square root of Simpson's diversity index over productive rearrangements. Entries here come from immuneACCESS through TCRdb and include only in-frame sequences with V and J called. Some clones fail to appear in such tables; in the studies checked, an unresolved V gene covers under half of the shortfall, and the cause of the remainder is unknown. D and trimming were read from the DNA, whereas the V and J calls and clone size are those reported in that table. This sample holds 110,000 or so clones; about 88% were observed only once. 2.4% of the sample belongs to the ten largest clones.

Summary of the overall study and its limitations: How much clinical and demographic metadata was included differed by source and by participant, and the metadata was provided uncurated.

Recombination connected TRBV6-5 to TRBJ1-3; the D gene is perhaps TRBD1, on 5 matching bases. Sequenced input: peripheral blood. This TCR was sampled from a human donor in a cohort sampled during active COVID-19. The CDR3 region: CASSIAGGDTIYF. The DNA is TGTGCCAGCAGTATTGCGGGGGGGGACACCATATATTTT.